The 6 T cell receptor beta chains below were found in one sample sequenced in a study of T-cell memory formation after mild COVID-19. MiXCR, run by TCRdb on the 5' RACE reads, gives a single entry per CDR3 protein. Altogether some 210,000 distinct CDR3 sequences are present, under 12% being singletons, with the ten largest covering approximately 3%. Sequenced sample: PBMCs or a T cell subset sorted from them (not recorded which). The receptors stem from a man between 18 and 35 years old who had mild COVID-19 (a few samples of this study predate the infection). Cell type and time point are not known.

This clonotype has just a few counts. This chain joins TRBV7-8 and TRBJ1-5, with 10 positions matching TRBD1. The germline gives CDR1 SGHVS, CDR2 FQNEAQ. V was clipped by 4 bases and J by 4 bases; unmatched bases: 7. The CDR3 extends over 16 amino acids. The DNA of the CDR3 is TGTGCCAGCAGCTCGAACCGGGACAGGGGAAATCAGCCCCAGCATTTT. This gives the protein CASSSNRDRGNQPQHF. The full variable domain, completed using reference TRBV7-8 and TRBJ1-5, is GAGVSQSPRYKVAKRGQDVALRCDPISGHVSLFWYQQALGQGPEFLTYFQNEAQLDKSGLPSDRFFAERPEGSVSTLKIQRTQQEDSAVYLCASSSNRDRGNQPQHFGDGTRLSIL.

This clonotype was observed a few times. The gene calls are TRBV7-9 and TRBJ2-7; 7 bases match TRBD1. This CDR3 comprises 13 residues. J lost 4 bases, V lost 5 bases, and 5 bases had no gene match. Germline V gene data show CDR1 as SEHNR and CDR2 as FQNEAQ (reference sequence). CDR3 loop: CASSRDSNYEQYV. The DNA for the CDR3 is TGTGCCAGCAGCAGGGACAGCAATTACGAGCAGTACGTC.

The chain carries TRBV4-3 and TRBJ1-1, with D perhaps TRBD1 (6 bases). The CDR3 extends over 12 amino acids. Trimming cost V 1 base and J 10 bases, with 10 bases left between them. Looked up from germline, CDR1 is LGHNA and CDR2 is YSLEER. As DNA, the CDR3 is TGCGCCAGCAGCCAAGCACAGGGCCCAGCTTTCTTT. Encoded protein: CASSQAQGPAFF.

CDR3 bases: TGTGCCAGCAGCTTAGCCGTAGTCCGGTTATCTGGGGCCAACGTCCTGACTTTC. Protein sequence: CASSLAVVRLSGANVLTF. The chain couples TRBV7-9 to TRBJ2-6; D gene unclear. CDR1 SEHNR and CDR2 FQNEAQ come from the germline V gene (reference sequence). Trimming pared 0 bases from V and 1 base from J, leaving 13 bases between. This CDR3 has 18 amino acids.

This clonotype showed up many times. The rearrangement links TRBV7-2 to TRBJ1-3; D is ambiguous. Germline-derived CDR1 and CDR2 are SGHTA and FQGNSA. This CDR3 is built from 14 residues. V gave up 6 bases and J gave up 3 bases, with 12 bases separating them. The CDR3 nucleotides read TGTGCCAGCAGAGCGACGGGGATTGGAAACACCATATATTTT. It encodes CASRATGIGNTIYF.

This clonotype was picked up many times. The chain has TRBV5-1 and TRBJ1-1; TRBD1 might be the D (6 bases). V shed 1 base and J shed 0 bases, with 13 bases lying between them. This CDR3 region has 16 residues. Germline V gene data show CDR1 as SGHRS and CDR2 as YFSETQ. The CDR3 coding sequence is TGCGCCAGCAGCTTGCAACAGGGTACTATGAACACTGAAGCTTTCTTT. It encodes CASSLQQGTMNTEAFF.